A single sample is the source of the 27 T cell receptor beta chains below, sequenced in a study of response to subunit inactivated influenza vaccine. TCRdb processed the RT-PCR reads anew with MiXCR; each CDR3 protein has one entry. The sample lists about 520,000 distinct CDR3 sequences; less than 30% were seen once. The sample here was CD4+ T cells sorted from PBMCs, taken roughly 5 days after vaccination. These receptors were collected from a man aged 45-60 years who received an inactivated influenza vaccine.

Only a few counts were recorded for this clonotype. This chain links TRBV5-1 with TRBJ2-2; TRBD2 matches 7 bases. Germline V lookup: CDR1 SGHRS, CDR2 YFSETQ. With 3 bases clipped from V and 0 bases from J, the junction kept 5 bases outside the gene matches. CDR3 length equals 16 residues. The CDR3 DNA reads TGCGCCAGCAGCTCGGGGGGATCCGCGAACACCGGGGAGCTGTTTTTT. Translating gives CASSSGGSANTGELFF.

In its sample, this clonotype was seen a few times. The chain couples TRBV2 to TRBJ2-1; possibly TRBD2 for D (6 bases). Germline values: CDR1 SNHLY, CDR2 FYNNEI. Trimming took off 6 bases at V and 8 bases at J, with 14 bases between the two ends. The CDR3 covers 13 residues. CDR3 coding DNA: TGTGCCAGCAGAAAGGACGGGAGAGATGAGCAGTTCTTC. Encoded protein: CASRKDGRDEQFF. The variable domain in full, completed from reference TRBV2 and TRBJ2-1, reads EPEVTQTPSHQVTQMGQEVILRCVPISNHLYFYWYRQILGQKVEFLVSFYNNEISEKSEIFDDQFSVERPDGSNFTLKIRSTKLEDSAMYFCASRKDGRDEQFFGPGTRLTVL.

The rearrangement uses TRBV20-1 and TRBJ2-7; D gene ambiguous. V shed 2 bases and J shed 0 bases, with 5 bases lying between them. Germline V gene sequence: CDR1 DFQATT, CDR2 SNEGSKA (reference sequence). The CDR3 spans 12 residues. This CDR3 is CSARIDSYEQYF. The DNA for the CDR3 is TGCAGTGCTAGAATAGACTCCTACGAGCAGTACTTC.

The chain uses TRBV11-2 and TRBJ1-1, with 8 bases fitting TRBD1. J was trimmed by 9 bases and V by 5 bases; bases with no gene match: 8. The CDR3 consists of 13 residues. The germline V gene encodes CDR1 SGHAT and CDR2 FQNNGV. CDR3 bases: TGTGCCAGCAGCGACACAGGGGGAAAAAAAGCTTTCTTT. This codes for CASSDTGGKKAFF.

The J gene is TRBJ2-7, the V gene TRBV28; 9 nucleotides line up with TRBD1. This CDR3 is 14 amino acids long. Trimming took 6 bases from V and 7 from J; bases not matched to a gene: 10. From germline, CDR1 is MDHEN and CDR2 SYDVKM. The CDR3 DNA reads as TGTGCCAGCAGCACCGGGACAGGGCGGTTGGAGCAGTACTTC. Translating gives CASSTGTGRLEQYF.

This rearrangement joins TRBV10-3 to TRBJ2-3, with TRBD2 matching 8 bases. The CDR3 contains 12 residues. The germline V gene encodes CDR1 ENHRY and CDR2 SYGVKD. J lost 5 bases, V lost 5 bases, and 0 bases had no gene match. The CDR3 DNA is TGTGCCATCAGTCTAGCGGGAGATACGCAGTATTTT. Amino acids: CAISLAGDTQYF.

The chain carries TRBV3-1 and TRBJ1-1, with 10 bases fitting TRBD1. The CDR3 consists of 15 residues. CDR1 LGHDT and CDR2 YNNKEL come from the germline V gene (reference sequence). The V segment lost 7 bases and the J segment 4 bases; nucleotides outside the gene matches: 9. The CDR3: CASTTTGGGLTEAFF. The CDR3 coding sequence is TGTGCCAGCACCACGACAGGGGGCGGGCTCACTGAAGCTTTCTTT.

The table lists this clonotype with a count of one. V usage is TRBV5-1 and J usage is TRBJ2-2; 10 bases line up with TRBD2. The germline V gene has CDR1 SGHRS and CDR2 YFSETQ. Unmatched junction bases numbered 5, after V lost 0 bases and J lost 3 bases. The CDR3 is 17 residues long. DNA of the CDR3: TGCGCCAGCAGCTTGGAAGCGGGGGGGGTCGACACCGGGGAGCTGTTTTTT. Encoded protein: CASSLEAGGVDTGELFF.

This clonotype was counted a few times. In DNA form, the CDR3 reads TGTGCCAGCAGCTTACCCCCCAGGAGCGGCTACACCTTC. This gives the protein CASSLPPRSGYTF. The chain is built from TRBV7-9 and TRBJ1-2; D not resolved. Trimming left V 2 bases short and J 8 bases short, with 12 bases between. The CDR3 covers 13 residues. Per the germline V gene, CDR1 is SEHNR and CDR2 is FQNEAQ (reference sequence).

The CDR3 nucleotides read TGCGCCAGCAGCCAAGATCGGTCTAGCGGGAACTACAATGAGCAGTTCTTC. Protein sequence: CASSQDRSSGNYNEQFF. The chain couples TRBV4-3 to TRBJ2-1; 9 nucleotides agree with TRBD2. V gave up 0 bases and J gave up 3 bases; unmatched junction bases: 6. The CDR3 is made up of 17 amino acids. Germline V CDR1 and CDR2: LGHNA, YSLEER.

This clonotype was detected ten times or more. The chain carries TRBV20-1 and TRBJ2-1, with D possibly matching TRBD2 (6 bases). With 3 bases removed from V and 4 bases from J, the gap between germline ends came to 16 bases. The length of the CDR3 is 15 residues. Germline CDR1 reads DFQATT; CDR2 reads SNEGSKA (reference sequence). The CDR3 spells CSARRGRANYNEQFF. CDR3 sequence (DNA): TGCAGTGCTAGGCGGGGCAGAGCAAATTACAATGAGCAGTTCTTC.

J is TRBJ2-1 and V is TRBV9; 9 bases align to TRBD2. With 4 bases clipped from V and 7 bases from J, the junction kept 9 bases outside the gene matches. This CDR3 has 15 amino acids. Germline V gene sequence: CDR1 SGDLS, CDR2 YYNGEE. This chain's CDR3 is CASSIQAGGVNEQFF. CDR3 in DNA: TGTGCCAGCAGCATTCAAGCGGGAGGAGTGAATGAGCAGTTCTTC.

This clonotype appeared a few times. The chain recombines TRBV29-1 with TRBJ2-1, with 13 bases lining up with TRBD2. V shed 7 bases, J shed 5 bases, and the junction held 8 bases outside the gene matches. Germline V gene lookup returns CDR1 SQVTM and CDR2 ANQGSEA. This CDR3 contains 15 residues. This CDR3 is CSAAKGTSGDNEQFF. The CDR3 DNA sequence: TGCAGCGCGGCTAAAGGGACTAGCGGGGACAATGAGCAGTTCTTC.

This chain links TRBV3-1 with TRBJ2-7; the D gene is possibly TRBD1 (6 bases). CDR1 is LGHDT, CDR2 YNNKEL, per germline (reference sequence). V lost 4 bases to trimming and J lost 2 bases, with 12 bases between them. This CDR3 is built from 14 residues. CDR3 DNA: TGTGCCAGCAGCCTTACTCAGGGGCCCTACGAGCAGTACTTC. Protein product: CASSLTQGPYEQYF.

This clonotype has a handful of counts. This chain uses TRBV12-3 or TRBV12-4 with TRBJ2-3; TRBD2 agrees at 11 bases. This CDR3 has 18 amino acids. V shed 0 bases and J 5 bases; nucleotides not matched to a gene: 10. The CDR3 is CASSLALAGGPTGDTQYF. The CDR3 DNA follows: TGTGCCAGCAGTTTAGCTCTAGCGGGGGGACCTACGGGAGATACGCAGTATTTT.

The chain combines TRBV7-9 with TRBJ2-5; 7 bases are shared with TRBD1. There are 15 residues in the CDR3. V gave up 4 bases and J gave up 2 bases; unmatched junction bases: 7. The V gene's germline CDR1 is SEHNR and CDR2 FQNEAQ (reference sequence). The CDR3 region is CASSSQGTVQETQYF. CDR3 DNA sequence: TGTGCCAGCAGCTCACAGGGGACCGTTCAAGAGACCCAGTACTTC. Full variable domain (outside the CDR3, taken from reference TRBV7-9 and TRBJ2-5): DTGVSQNPRHKITKRGQNVTFRCDPISEHNRLYWYRQTLGQGPEFLTYFQNEAQLEKSRLLSDRFSAERPKGSFSTLEIQRTEQGDSAMYLCASSSQGTVQETQYFGPGTRLLVL.

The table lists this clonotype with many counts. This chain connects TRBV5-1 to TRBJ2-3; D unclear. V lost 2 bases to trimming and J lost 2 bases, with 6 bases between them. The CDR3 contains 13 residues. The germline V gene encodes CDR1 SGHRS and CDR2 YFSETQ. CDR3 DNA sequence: TGCGCCAGCAGCTTACCCGACACAGATACGCAGTATTTT. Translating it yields CASSLPDTDTQYF.

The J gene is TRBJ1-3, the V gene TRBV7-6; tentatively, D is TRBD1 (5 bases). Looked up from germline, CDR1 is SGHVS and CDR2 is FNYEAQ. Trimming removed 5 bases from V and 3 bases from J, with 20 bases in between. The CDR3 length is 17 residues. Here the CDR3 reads CASSLWPKGQGGNTIYF. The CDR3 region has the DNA TGTGCCAGCAGCCTATGGCCTAAGGGGCAAGGTGGAAACACCATATATTTT.

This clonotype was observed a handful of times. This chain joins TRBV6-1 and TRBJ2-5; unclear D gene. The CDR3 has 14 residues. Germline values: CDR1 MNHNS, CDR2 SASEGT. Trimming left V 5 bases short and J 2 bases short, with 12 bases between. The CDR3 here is CASSKSDGQETQYF. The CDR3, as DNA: TGTGCCAGCAGTAAAAGTGACGGACAAGAGACCCAGTACTTC.

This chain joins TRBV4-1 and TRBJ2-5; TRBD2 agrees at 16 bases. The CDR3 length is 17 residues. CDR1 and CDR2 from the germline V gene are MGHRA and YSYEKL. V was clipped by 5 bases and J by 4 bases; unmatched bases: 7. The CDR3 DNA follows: TGCGCCAGCAGCACGTCGGGACTAGCGGGAGGGCCAGAGACCCAGTACTTC. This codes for CASSTSGLAGGPETQYF.

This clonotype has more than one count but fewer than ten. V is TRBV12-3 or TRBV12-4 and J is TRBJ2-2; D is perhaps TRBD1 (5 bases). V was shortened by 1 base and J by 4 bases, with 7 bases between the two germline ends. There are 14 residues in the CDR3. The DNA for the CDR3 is TGTGCCAGCAGTTTAGACAGGAGCACCGGGGAGCTGTTTTTT. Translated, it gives CASSLDRSTGELFF.

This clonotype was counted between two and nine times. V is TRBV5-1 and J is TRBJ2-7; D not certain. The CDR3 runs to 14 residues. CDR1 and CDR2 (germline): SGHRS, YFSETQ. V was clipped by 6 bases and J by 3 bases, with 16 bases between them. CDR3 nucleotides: TGCGCCAGCAAACCGCGCGGTGAAAGCTACGAGCAGTACTTC. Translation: CASKPRGESYEQYF.

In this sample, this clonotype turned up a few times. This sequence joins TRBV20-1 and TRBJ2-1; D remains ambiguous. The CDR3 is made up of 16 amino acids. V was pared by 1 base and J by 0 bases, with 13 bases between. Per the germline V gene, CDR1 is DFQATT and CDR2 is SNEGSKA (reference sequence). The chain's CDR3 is CSARGSDVSSYNEQFF. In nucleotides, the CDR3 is TGCAGTGCTAGAGGCAGTGATGTGAGCTCCTACAATGAGCAGTTCTTC.

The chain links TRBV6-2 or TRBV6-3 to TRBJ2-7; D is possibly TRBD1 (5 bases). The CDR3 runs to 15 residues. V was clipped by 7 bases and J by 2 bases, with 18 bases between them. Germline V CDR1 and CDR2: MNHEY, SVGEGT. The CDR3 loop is CASNPPLTGTYEQYF. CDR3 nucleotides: TGTGCCAGCAACCCCCCCCTCACAGGAACCTACGAGCAGTACTTC.

The CDR3 nucleotides read TGTGCCAGCAGTCGACCTTCCACCGGGGAGCTGTTTTTT. Residues: CASSRPSTGELFF. J is TRBJ2-2 and V is TRBV6-1; D is unclear. From germline, CDR1 is MNHNS and CDR2 SASEGT. Trimming pared 5 bases from V and 4 bases from J, leaving 8 bases between. CDR3 length: 13 amino acids.

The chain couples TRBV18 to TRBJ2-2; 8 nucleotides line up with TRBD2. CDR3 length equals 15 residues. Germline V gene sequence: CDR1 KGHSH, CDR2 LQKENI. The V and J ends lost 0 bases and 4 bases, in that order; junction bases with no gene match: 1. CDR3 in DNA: TGTGCCAGCTCACCACCGACTAGCGCCACCGGGGAGCTGTTTTTT. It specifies CASSPPTSATGELFF.

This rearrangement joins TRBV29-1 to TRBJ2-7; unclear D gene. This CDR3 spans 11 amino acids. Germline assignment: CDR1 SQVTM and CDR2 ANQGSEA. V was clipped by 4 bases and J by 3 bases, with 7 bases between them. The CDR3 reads CSVAYGYEQYF. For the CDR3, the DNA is TGCAGCGTTGCGTACGGCTACGAGCAGTACTTC.